This T cell receptor (beta chain) is drawn from a study of CD4 T cells in relation to SARS-CoV-2 and coronaviruses. The wider study: The negative reference was HIV-1 Nef peptide pool or peptide-free culture. Findings and limits, study-wide: No crossreactivity against non-spike viral proteins was tested here.

Before the COVID-19 pandemic, during about 2010-2019, CD4+ T cells were taken from unexposed donors. Isolation of CD4+ T cells took place after about 9 days in culture. Testing used SARS-CoV-2 S/N and four cold-coronavirus spikes on unexposed-donor CD4+ T cells, cells permitting. Germline V gives CDR1 SGHRS, CDR2 YFSETQ. Trimming took off 10 bases at V and 6 bases at J, with 19 bases between the two ends. The CDR3 loop spans 13 amino acids. Produced via immunoSEQ multiplex PCR; TCRdb's table is partial and in-frame only. The sample has tens of thousands of clones; approximately 82% are singletons. Worth noting for this clone: What it recognizes is unknown.

The receptor was isolated from a human donor in good health. The chain couples TRBV5-1 to TRBJ1-2; D perhaps matches TRBD1 (5 bases). The sequencing sample was made of CD4+ T cells from PBMCs, cultured in vitro. The CDR3 loop is CAFITRGSDGYTF. CDR3 DNA sequence: TGCGCCTTCATAACCCGGGGCTCTGATGGCTACACCTTC.